Sequencing of this TCR beta chain was carried out in a study of high-grade serous ovarian cancer treatment subgroups. V shed 0 bases and J shed 6 bases, with 12 bases lying between them. The CDR3 is 15 residues long. Germline V gene data show CDR1 as LGHNA and CDR2 as YSLEER. Tumor samples were taken before definitive surgery or chemotherapy. Profiling relied on immunoSEQ multiplex PCR, and the TCRdb table lists in-frame clones only, not all of them. The profile shows over 2,000 clones, 66% of them singletons. Worth noting for this clone: Different DNA sequences within this sample yield the same CDR3.

The sequenced material came from tumor tissue. This sequence was found in a human donor with high-grade serous ovarian cancer. The rearrangement uses TRBV4-3 and TRBJ1-5; possible D gene TRBD1, 5 bases. This CDR3 is CASSQDRGAGQPQHF. The CDR3, as DNA: TGCGCCAGCAGCCAAGATAGGGGAGCGGGTCAGCCCCAGCATTTT.